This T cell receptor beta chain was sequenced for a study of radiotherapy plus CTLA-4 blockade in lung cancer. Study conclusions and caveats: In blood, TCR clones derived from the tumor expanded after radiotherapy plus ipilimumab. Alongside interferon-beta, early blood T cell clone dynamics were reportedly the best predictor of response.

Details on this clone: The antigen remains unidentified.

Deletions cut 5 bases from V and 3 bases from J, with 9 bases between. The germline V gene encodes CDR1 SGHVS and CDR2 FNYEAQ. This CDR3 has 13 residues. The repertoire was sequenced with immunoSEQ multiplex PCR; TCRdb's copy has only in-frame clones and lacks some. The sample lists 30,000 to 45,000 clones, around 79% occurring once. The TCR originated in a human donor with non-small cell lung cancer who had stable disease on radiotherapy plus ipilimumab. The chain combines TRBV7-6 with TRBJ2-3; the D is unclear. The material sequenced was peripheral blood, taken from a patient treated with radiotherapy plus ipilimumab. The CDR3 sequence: CASSDRLTDTQYF. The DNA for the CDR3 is TGTGCCAGCAGCGATCGGCTGACAGATACGCAGTATTTT. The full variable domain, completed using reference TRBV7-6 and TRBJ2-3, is GAGVSQSPRYKVTKRGQDVALRCDPISGHVSLYWYRQALGQGPEFLTYFNYEAQQDKSGLPNDRFSAERPEGSISTLTIQRTEQRDSAMYRCASSDRLTDTQYFGPGTRLTVL.